The clone carrying this T cell receptor beta chain was recorded only once. Its antigen is undetermined. TCRdb re-called the 5' RACE reads through MiXCR, storing one row per CDR3 protein. The table records about 530,000 distinct CDR3 sequences, about a fifth of them present only once. These data originate in a study of identical twins. Study-wide results and caveats: The study reached conclusions through statistical analysis that was cross-sectional, not following the same donors.

Trimming took 6 bases from V and 0 from J; bases not matched to a gene: 7. Germline V CDR1 and CDR2: SNHLY, FYNNEI. There are 17 residues in the CDR3. This sample was shared with a second study, whose subject was yellow fever vaccine responses in identical twins.

The chain carries TRBV2 and TRBJ2-2; TRBD2 matches at 10 bases. Source material: CD4+ T cells sorted from blood. The origin of this receptor is a woman younger than 30 in good health. The CDR3 sequence is CASRFSGGIANTGELFF. For the CDR3, the DNA is TGTGCCAGCAGGTTTAGCGGGGGGATCGCGAACACCGGGGAGCTGTTTTTT.